The 25 T cell receptor beta chains given below trace back to one sample, sequenced in a study of shared clonotypes between healthy human individuals. Naive CD8 isolation took CD45RO-negative cells positively selected for CCR7 and excluded terminally differentiated effector memory CD45RA+ cells. Repertoires were generated with immunoSEQ multiplex PCR, while TCRdb's copy carries only in-frame clones and drops some. The data show about 2 million clones, with about 95% seen just once and 1% to 1.3% held by the top ten. The sequencing input was naive CD8+ T cells sorted from blood. These receptors all stem from a young man in good health.

The V and J genes are TRBV9 and TRBJ2-5; 12 bases align to TRBD2. From germline, CDR1 is SGDLS and CDR2 YYNGEE. This CDR3 has 16 residues. V dropped 3 bases and J dropped 1; count of bases not matched to a gene: 4. CDR3 bases: TGTGCCAGCAGCGCTCAACTAGCGGGAGGCCAAGAGACCCAGTACTTC. Protein sequence: CASSAQLAGGQETQYF.

The rearrangement joins TRBV6-5 to TRBJ1-5, with TRBD1 matching over 8 bases. Losses at the gene ends were 8 bases for V and 4 bases for J; bases not matched to a gene: 4. Germline V lookup: CDR1 MNHEY, CDR2 SVGAGI. CDR3 length equals 13 residues. CDR3 sequence: CASGTGVNQPQHF. The CDR3 DNA reads TGTGCCAGCGGGACAGGAGTTAATCAGCCCCAGCATTTT.

Comment on this clone: Other nucleotide sequences from this sample produce the same CDR3. The chain carries TRBV30 and TRBJ2-3; D is unclear. CDR3 length equals 12 residues. The V gene's germline CDR1 is GTSNPN and CDR2 SVGIG (reference sequence). V was trimmed by 2 bases and J by 6 bases, leaving 9 bases between them. The CDR3 DNA follows: TGTGCCTGGAGTACCGACACCGATACGCAGTATTTT. Translated: CAWSTDTDTQYF.

The chain links TRBV4-1 to TRBJ1-3; 8 bases are a match to TRBD1. The V and J ends lost 1 base and 0 bases, in that order; junction bases with no gene match: 8. Germline values: CDR1 MGHRA, CDR2 YSYEKL. This CDR3 is 18 amino acids long. CDR3 amino acids: CASSQGARGRTSGNTIYF. CDR3 coding DNA: TGCGCCAGCAGCCAAGGAGCCAGGGGGCGAACCTCTGGAAACACCATATATTTT.

The CDR3 DNA reads as TGTGCCAGTAGTTCGGGAGTAAATCAGCCCCAGCATTTT. Protein product: CASSSGVNQPQHF. The rearrangement links TRBV19 to TRBJ1-5; D unclear. Trimming took off 5 bases at V and 4 bases at J, with 9 bases between the two ends. The CDR3 contains 13 residues. In germline, CDR1 is LNHDA, CDR2 SQIVND (reference sequence).

This chain connects TRBV4-3 to TRBJ2-1; possibly TRBD2 for D (6 bases). V was clipped by 0 bases and J by 6 bases, with 12 bases between them. The CDR3 is made up of 15 amino acids. The germline gives CDR1 LGHNA, CDR2 YSLEER. Here the CDR3 reads CASSQEPTSANEQFF. CDR3 sequence (DNA): TGCGCCAGCAGCCAAGAACCGACTAGTGCCAATGAGCAGTTCTTC.

Remarks on this clone: This sample includes further DNA sequences coding for the same CDR3. Here the CDR3 DNA reads TGTGCCAGCAGTGAATGGGGGACCGGGGAGCTGTTTTTT. Translation: CASSEWGTGELFF. The chain joins TRBV2 to TRBJ2-2, with D perhaps given as TRBD1 or TRBD2 (5 bases each). V was cut by 2 bases and J by 5 bases, with 6 bases left in between. The CDR3 covers 13 residues. Per the germline V gene, CDR1 is SNHLY and CDR2 is FYNNEI.

The chain has TRBV4-2 and TRBJ1-6; D may be TRBD1 (6 bases). V shed 3 bases and J shed 0 bases, with 18 bases lying between them. The CDR3 sequence is 19 residues long. Looked up from germline, CDR1 is LGHNA and CDR2 is YNFKEQ. The CDR3 is CASSHSPGGQISYNSPLHF. The CDR3 nucleotides read TGTGCCAGCAGCCACTCCCCGGGCGGACAGATCTCCTATAATTCACCCCTCCACTTT.

The chain carries TRBV15 and TRBJ1-2; the D is unclear. The V gene lost 5 bases and the J gene lost 3 bases, with 10 bases spanning the gap. CDR3 length: 13 residues. In germline, CDR1 is LNHNV, CDR2 YYDKDF (reference sequence). CDR3 in DNA: TGTGCCACCAGCGGACGCGAGGACTATGGCTACACCTTC. Protein product: CATSGREDYGYTF.

This chain joins TRBV7-9 and TRBJ2-7; weak D call: TRBD2 (6 bases). The CDR3 is made up of 13 amino acids. The V end was cut by 1 base, the J end by 5 bases, with 9 bases between. CDR1 and CDR2 from the germline V gene are SEHNR and FQNEAQ (reference sequence). CDR3 in amino acids: CASSLGGADEQYF. Here the CDR3 DNA reads TGTGCCAGCAGCTTAGGCGGGGCAGACGAGCAGTACTTC.

V gene TRBV28 combines with J gene TRBJ1-1, with a possible D match to TRBD1 (6 bases). The CDR3 totals 14 residues. The germline V and J ends were trimmed by 4 bases and 6 bases, with 15 bases remaining between them. Germline V CDR1 and CDR2: MDHEN, SYDVKM. The CDR3 protein is CASSSSGEEAEAFF. The CDR3 DNA sequence: TGTGCCAGCAGTTCCTCAGGGGAGGAGGCTGAAGCTTTCTTT.

The chain couples TRBV27 to TRBJ1-2; possible D gene TRBD1, 6 bases. CDR3 size: 11 residues. V lost 10 bases and J 6 bases, leaving 12 bases between the germline ends. Germline lookup yields CDR1 MNHEY and CDR2 SMNVEV (reference sequence). The CDR3 sequence is CATQGRDGYTF. The CDR3 DNA reads as TGTGCCACCCAGGGGCGGGATGGCTACACCTTC.

This chain's CDR3 is CASSLTNSYEQYF. DNA for the CDR3: TGTGCCAGCAGCTTGACCAATTCCTACGAGCAGTACTTC. The chain joins TRBV11-3 to TRBJ2-7; no definite D call. This CDR3 has 13 residues. CDR1 and CDR2 (germline): SGHNT, YENEEA. V was pared by 3 bases and J by 1 base, with 7 bases between.

V and J are TRBV11-2 and TRBJ2-7; either TRBD1 or TRBD2 may fit D (5 bases each). Trimming left V 6 bases short and J 2 bases short, with 20 bases between. There are 16 residues in the CDR3. The germline V gene has CDR1 SGHAT and CDR2 FQNNGV. The CDR3 coding sequence is TGTGCCAGCAGTTCCACTTCAGGGAGCCAAGCCTACGAGCAGTACTTC. This sequence encodes CASSSTSGSQAYEQYF.

With respect to this clone: Other DNA sequences in the same sample also yield this CDR3. This chain uses TRBV4-1 with TRBJ1-2; 7 bases line up with TRBD1. With V trimmed by 3 bases and J by 1 base, 2 bases remained unmatched. CDR1 is MGHRA and CDR2 is YSYEKL in the germline V gene. The CDR3 runs to 14 residues. The CDR3 spells CASSQGQSNYGYTF. The CDR3, as DNA: TGCGCCAGCAGCCAGGGACAGAGTAACTATGGCTACACCTTC.

This clone appeared once. The rearrangement uses TRBV6-5 and TRBJ2-7; 7 bases are shared with TRBD1. V shed 8 bases and J 3 bases; nucleotides not matched to a gene: 4. This CDR3 spans 12 amino acids. Germline V gives CDR1 MNHEY, CDR2 SVGAGI. This chain's CDR3 is CASGTDFYEQYF. Written as DNA, the CDR3 is TGTGCCAGCGGGACAGATTTCTACGAGCAGTACTTC.

This sequence joins TRBV13 and TRBJ2-7; perhaps TRBD2 as D (7 bases). CDR1 and CDR2 (germline): PRHDT, FYEKMQ (reference sequence). This CDR3 has 15 residues. V dropped 5 bases and J dropped 6 bases, with 20 bases sitting between them. In DNA, the CDR3 is TGTGCCAGCAGCCCGGGGGCTAGCGGATCTCCCGAGCAGTACTTC. This sequence encodes CASSPGASGSPEQYF.

The chain uses TRBV7-9 and TRBJ1-3, with D unresolved. V shed 7 bases and J shed 0 bases, with 13 bases lying between them. The CDR3 is 15 amino acids. CDR1 SEHNR and CDR2 FQNEAQ come from the germline V gene (reference sequence). CDR3 DNA sequence: TGTGCCAGCATGGCGGTACCCAGCTCTGGAAACACCATATATTTT. Protein product: CASMAVPSSGNTIYF.

The rearrangement uses TRBV10-3 and TRBJ2-1, with D uncertain. Trimming stripped 2 bases from V and 6 bases from J, with 8 bases between. Germline CDR1 and CDR2: ENHRY and SYGVKD. This CDR3 region has 13 residues. The CDR3 DNA follows: TGTGCCATCAGTGAGGGAAGTTCCAATGAGCAGTTCTTC. Amino acid sequence: CAISEGSSNEQFF.

The V gene is TRBV9, the J gene TRBJ2-2, with D unresolved. Trimming stripped 4 bases from V and 4 bases from J, with 8 bases between. This CDR3 comprises 13 residues. In germline, CDR1 is SGDLS, CDR2 YYNGEE. CDR3: CASSTDGTGELFF. DNA for the CDR3: TGTGCCAGCAGCACTGACGGCACCGGGGAGCTGTTTTTT. Full variable domain (outside the CDR3, taken from reference TRBV9 and TRBJ2-2): DSGVTQTPKHLITATGQRVTLRCSPRSGDLSVYWYQQSLDQGLQFLIQYYNGEERAKGNILERFSAQQFPDLHSELNLSSLELGDSALYFCASSTDGTGELFFGEGSRLTVL.

The DNA for the CDR3 is TGTGCCAGCAGCCAAGAGGCAGGGGGCACTGAAGCTTTCTTT. Protein product: CASSQEAGGTEAFF. V usage is TRBV4-2 and J usage is TRBJ1-1, with 7 bases fitting TRBD1. V shed 0 bases and J 4 bases; nucleotides not matched to a gene: 2. Germline V gene sequence: CDR1 LGHNA, CDR2 YNFKEQ. CDR3 size: 14 residues.

The rearrangement joins TRBV4-1 to TRBJ1-5; D uncertain. This CDR3 region has 14 residues. V gave up 1 base and J gave up 7 bases, with 11 bases separating them. Germline V gene sequence: CDR1 MGHRA, CDR2 YSYEKL. The CDR3 sequence: CASSQVMARQPQHF. CDR3 coding DNA: TGCGCCAGCAGCCAAGTGATGGCTCGGCAGCCCCAGCATTTT.

This chain uses TRBV5-6 with TRBJ1-5; D remains ambiguous. CDR3 length: 14 residues. CDR1 and CDR2 (germline): SGHDT, YYEEEE. Between the trimmed V and J ends, which lost 3 bases and 4 bases, there was a span of 11 bases. The CDR3 sequence: CASSSSLRNQPQHF. The CDR3 nucleotides are TGTGCCAGCAGCTCCAGTCTTAGGAATCAGCCCCAGCATTTT.

The chain links TRBV28 to TRBJ2-7, with D perhaps TRBD1 (5 bases). CDR3 length: 13 residues. V was pared by 3 bases and J by 7 bases, with 13 bases between. CDR1 is MDHEN, CDR2 SYDVKM, per germline. The CDR3 bases are TGTGCCAGCAGTTTGACAGACCGTAGGGAGCAGTACTTC. Encoded protein: CASSLTDRREQYF.

This chain uses TRBV6-5 with TRBJ2-3; weak D call: TRBD2 (6 bases). CDR1 is MNHEY, CDR2 SVGAGI, per germline. This CDR3 is 14 amino acids long. Between the trimmed V and J ends, which lost 6 bases and 7 bases, there was a span of 17 bases. This chain's CDR3 is CASSPGTPPNTQYF. The CDR3 bases are TGTGCCAGCAGCCCCGGGACTCCCCCGAATACGCAGTATTTT.